This T cell receptor beta chain was recovered during a study of T cell responses to AZD1222 COVID-19 vaccine. Study-wide points: Scientists sampled the repertoires only once the peak T cell response had passed. It should be noted that donors were predominantly white British and more often female, and clonal diversity was possibly underestimated.

As concerns this clone: The antigen remains unidentified.

Both about-4-week and about-12-week second-dose recipients were combined. The assay was immunoSEQ multiplex PCR, and TCRdb's table has in-frame clones only and misses some. Of over 130,000 clones listed, 92% are singletons. This specimen was peripheral blood, taken 28 days after the second AZD1222 dose. The receptor was derived from an adult who received the AZD1222 COVID-19 vaccine.

The DNA of the CDR3 is TGTGCCAGCAGTCCAACAGGGGGGGACAATGAAAAACTGTTTTTT. This encodes CASSPTGGDNEKLFF. V gene TRBV25-1 combines with J gene TRBJ1-4; 8 nucleotides match TRBD1. V was clipped by 5 bases and J by 5 bases; unmatched bases: 7. CDR3 size: 15 residues. The germline V gene has CDR1 MGHDK and CDR2 SYGVNS.